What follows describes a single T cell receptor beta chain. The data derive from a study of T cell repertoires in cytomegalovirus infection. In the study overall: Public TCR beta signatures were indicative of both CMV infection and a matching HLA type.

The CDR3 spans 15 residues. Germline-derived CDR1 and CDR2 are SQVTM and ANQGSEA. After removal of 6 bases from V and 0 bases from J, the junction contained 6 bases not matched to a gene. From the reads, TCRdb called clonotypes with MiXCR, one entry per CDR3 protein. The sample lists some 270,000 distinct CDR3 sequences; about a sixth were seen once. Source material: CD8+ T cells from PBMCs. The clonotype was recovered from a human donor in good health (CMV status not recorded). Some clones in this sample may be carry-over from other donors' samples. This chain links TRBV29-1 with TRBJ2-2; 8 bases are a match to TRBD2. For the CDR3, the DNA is TGCAGCGTCATAGCCGGGGGGGCGAACACCGGGGAGCTGTTTTTT. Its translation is CSVIAGGANTGELFF.